Here is one T cell receptor (beta chain) with its context. Its antigen is not identified. The CDR3 totals 17 residues. J lost 5 bases, V lost 2 bases, and 10 bases had no gene match. Germline V gene data show CDR1 as MDHEN and CDR2 as SYDVKM. TCRdb keeps only in-frame clones here, not all; method: immunoSEQ multiplex PCR. Found here are 35,000 to 45,000 clones, about 89% of them singletons; the top ten hold over 0.09%. Naive CD45RA+ and memory CD45RO+ CD4+ or CD8+ T cells were FACS-sorted. The record originates from a study of regulatory dendritic cells for organ transplantation. Findings and caveats of the study: The authors noted considerable between-person heterogeneity in alloreactive memory CD8+ cells. Memory CD8+ T cells were the most oligoclonal; naive cells were highly diverse. The most alloreactive TCR clonotypes were found in resting memory CD8+ cells.

Sequencing was performed on naive CD8+ T cells from blood. Sample subset: CD45RA+ naive T cells. This rearrangement joins TRBV28 to TRBJ1-5; 9 nucleotides match TRBD1. This clonotype originated in a human donor in good health. The CDR3 region has the DNA TGTGCCAGCAGTTTAGTATTGGGACAGGGTTCTCATCAGCCCCAGCATTTT. Translating gives CASSLVLGQGSHQPQHF.